Listed below are T cell receptor beta chains from one sample, sequenced in a study of cytomegalovirus exposure and HLA in healthy donors. TCRdb keeps only in-frame clones here, not all; method: immunoSEQ multiplex PCR. The sample holds approximately 130,000 clones; 77% are singletons and the top ten take roughly 5.2%. The specimen was PBMCs. Receptors originate from a man aged 18 to 29 in good health and CMV-seropositive. CDR3s include the opening cysteine and the closing phenylalanine or tryptophan. D genes are given only for firm matches. Part of the rows lack a size; the others show once, few, many or a class for expanded clones.

clone_size | j_call | v_call | d_call | cdr3_aa | cdr3_nt
. | TRBJ2-2 | TRBV10-3 | TRBD2 | CAISDGTSGSGVGELFF | TGTGCCATCAGTGATGGGACTAGCGGGAGTGGCGTCGGGGAGCTGTTTTTT
. | TRBJ1-2 | TRBV5-1 | TRBD1 | CASSQTPETGNYGYTF | TGCGCCAGCAGCCAAACCCCCGAGACAGGGAACTATGGCTACACCTTC
. | TRBJ1-2 | TRBV10-2 | TRBD1 | CASSESGQGANYGYTF | TGCGCCAGCAGTGAGTCCGGACAGGGAGCGAACTATGGCTACACCTTC
. | TRBJ2-7 | TRBV6-1 | TRBD1 | CASCLIRDSSYEQYF | TGTGCCAGCTGTTTGATCCGGGACAGTTCCTACGAGCAGTACTTC
. | TRBJ2-2 | TRBV18 | . | CASSPTGSGGELFF | TGTGCCAGCTCACCAACGGGTTCCGGCGGGGAGCTGTTTTTT
once | TRBJ2-7 | TRBV28 | . | CASRQGSFGEQYF | TGTGCCAGCAGACAGGGATCGTTTGGCGAGCAGTACTTC
. | TRBJ1-1 | TRBV11-3 | TRBD1 | CASSPRGQLGTEAFF | TGTGCCAGCAGCCCTCGGGGACAGCTAGGCACTGAAGCTTTCTTT
. | TRBJ1-5 | TRBV11-2 | . | CASSIDTYSNQPQHF | TGTGCCAGCAGCATAGACACCTATAGCAATCAGCCCCAGCATTTT
. | TRBJ2-7 | TRBV7-2 | . | CASSLSGNEQYF | TGTGCCAGCAGCTTGTCAGGGAACGAGCAGTACTTC
. | TRBJ1-1 | TRBV7-6 | . | CASSLGQKNTEAFF | TGTGCCAGCAGCCTTGGACAGAAGAACACTGAAGCTTTCTTT
. | TRBJ1-1 | TRBV29-1 | . | CSARARGTEAFF | TGCAGCGCCAGGGCCCGGGGGACTGAAGCTTTCTTT
. | TRBJ2-7 | TRBV14 | . | CASSPQDTLYEQYF | TGTGCCAGCAGCCCGCAGGACACCTTATACGAGCAGTACTTC
. | TRBJ1-1 | TRBV5-1 | TRBD1 | CASSPEGQGVAEAFF | TGCGCCAGCAGCCCCGAAGGACAGGGCGTTGCTGAAGCTTTCTTT
. | TRBJ2-1 | TRBV7-3 | TRBD2 | CASSLSGTSGDNEQFF | TGTGCCAGCAGCTTATCCGGGACTAGCGGGGACAATGAGCAGTTCTTC
. | TRBJ1-5 | TRBV4-1 | TRBD1 | CASSRGGGNQPQHF | TGCGCCAGCAGCCGAGGGGGCGGCAATCAGCCCCAGCATTTT
. | TRBJ1-1 | TRBV5-1 | . | CASSLDRNTEAFF | TGCGCCAGCAGCTTGGACAGGAACACTGAAGCTTTCTTT
few | TRBJ1-1 | TRBV29-1 | . | CSVDQGLNTEAFF | TGCAGCGTTGACCAGGGTTTGAACACTGAAGCTTTCTTT
. | TRBJ1-1 | TRBV4-1 | . | CASSQDSGVRTEAFF | TGCGCCAGCAGCCAAGACTCAGGGGTACGGACTGAAGCTTTCTTT
few | TRBJ1-1 | TRBV28 | TRBD1 | CASSPRGQGNTEAFF | TGTGCCAGCAGTCCTCGGGGACAGGGGAACACTGAAGCTTTCTTT
. | TRBJ2-1 | TRBV5-6 | TRBD2 | CASSSVAGAQFF | TGTGCCAGCAGCTCCGTAGCGGGAGCCCAGTTCTTC
. | TRBJ2-1 | TRBV19 | TRBD2 | CASSVGTSYNEQFF | TGTGCCAGTAGTGTCGGGACTAGTTACAATGAGCAGTTCTTC
. | TRBJ1-6 | TRBV6-1 | . | CASRAPGIHNSPLHF | TGTGCCAGCAGGGCACCCGGGATCCATAATTCACCCCTCCACTTT
. | TRBJ2-2 | TRBV6-4 | TRBD2 | CASSDAIAGGTGELFF | TGTGCCAGCAGTGACGCGATAGCGGGGGGAACCGGGGAGCTGTTTTTT
. | TRBJ2-7 | TRBV4-1 | . | CASSQVSDSPAYEQYF | TGCGCCAGCAGCCAAGTCAGCGACTCGCCGGCCTACGAGCAGTACTTC
. | TRBJ1-5 | TRBV5-1 | . | CASSLEGYSNQPQHF | TGCGCCAGCAGCTTGGAGGGGTATAGCAATCAGCCCCAGCATTTT
few | TRBJ2-3 | TRBV29-1 | TRBD2 | CSGVTSGTSDTQYF | TGCAGCGGCGTGACTAGCGGGACTTCAGATACGCAGTATTTT
. | TRBJ2-5 | TRBV9 | TRBD2 | CASSVVAGGLQGTQYF | TGTGCCAGCAGCGTAGTGGCGGGAGGGCTTCAAGGGACCCAGTACTTC
. | TRBJ1-1 | TRBV6-1 | . | CAFGGRGKGTEAFF | TGTGCCTTCGGTGGAAGGGGAAAGGGCACTGAAGCTTTCTTT
. | TRBJ1-2 | TRBV5-1 | . | CASSLTYAARGYTF | TGCGCCAGCAGCCTGACGTACGCGGCTCGTGGCTACACCTTC
. | TRBJ1-6 | TRBV7-8 | . | CASSLETGNSPLHF | TGTGCCAGCAGCTTAGAAACAGGAAATTCACCCCTCCACTTT
. | TRBJ2-1 | TRBV15 | . | CATQPGQSYNEQFF | TGTGCCACGCAGCCGGGTCAATCCTACAATGAGCAGTTCTTC
. | TRBJ2-1 | TRBV29-1 | TRBD2 | CSVEGGLAINEQFF | TGCAGCGTTGAAGGCGGACTAGCGATAAATGAGCAGTTCTTC
once | TRBJ1-1 | TRBV6-5 | . | CASSSNWGGNTEAFF | TGTGCCAGCAGCTCTAATTGGGGAGGAAACACTGAAGCTTTCTTT
. | TRBJ1-3 | TRBV5-1 | TRBD1 | CASSLGGQGNTIYF | TGCGCCAGCAGCTTGGGGGGACAGGGAAACACCATATATTTT
few | TRBJ2-1 | TRBV6-1 | . | CASSPTDNEQFF | TGTGCCAGCAGTCCTACAGACAATGAGCAGTTCTTC
. | TRBJ1-2 | TRBV5-6 | . | CASSLRLFKGEPNYGYTF | TGTGCCAGCAGCTTGAGACTCTTTAAGGGGGAACCCAACTATGGCTACACCTTC
. | TRBJ1-2 | TRBV7-9 | . | CASSLGQDNYGYTF | TGTGCCAGCAGCTTAGGACAGGATAACTATGGCTACACCTTC
. | TRBJ1-2 | TRBV9 | TRBD1 | CASSARHRGPRGGYTF | TGTGCCAGCAGCGCCCGACACAGGGGGCCGCGAGGAGGCTACACCTTC
. | TRBJ1-1 | TRBV6-6 | TRBD1 | CASQGQVNTEAFF | TGTGCCAGCCAAGGACAGGTGAACACTGAAGCTTTCTTT